The 24 T cell receptor beta chains below come from one sample, sequenced in a study of T-cell memory formation after mild COVID-19. MiXCR, applied by TCRdb to the 5' RACE reads, yields one record per CDR3 protein. The sample lists hundreds of thousands of distinct CDR3 sequences, around 15% occurring once. The specimen sequenced was PBMCs or a T cell subset sorted from them (not recorded which). The receptors originated from a man aged 18 to 35 who had mild COVID-19 (a few samples of this study predate the infection). Cell type and time point are not known.

This clonotype was counted once. This rearrangement joins TRBV20-1 to TRBJ1-1; no clear D. V lost 2 bases and J lost 7, with 8 bases in between. The CDR3 runs to 11 residues. CDR1 is DFQATT and CDR2 is SNEGSKA in the germline V gene (reference sequence). The CDR3 sequence: CSARIQSEAFF. The CDR3 DNA reads TGCAGTGCTAGAATTCAGAGTGAAGCTTTCTTT.

In regard to this clonotype: At one of its ends the junction is not consistent with the germline gene, which may arise from a read error. The V and J genes are TRBV3-1 and TRBJ1-5, with D hard to call. Looked up from germline, CDR1 is LGHDT and CDR2 is YNNKEL (reference sequence). The CDR3 has 13 residues. CDR3 residues: CASSQRANQPQHF. CDR3 sequence (DNA): TGTGCCAGCAGCCAACGAGCCAATCAACCCCAGCATTTT.

The chain links TRBV13 to TRBJ2-1, with TRBD2 identical over 8 bases. The CDR3 runs to 15 residues. Germline loops: CDR1 PRHDT, CDR2 FYEKMQ (reference sequence). Losses at the gene ends were 4 bases for V and 9 bases for J; bases not matched to a gene: 11. The CDR3 bases are TGTGCCAGCAGCTACCTCGGGGGGGGAGGGAGTGAGCAGTTCTTC. Protein sequence: CASSYLGGGGSEQFF.

The chain recombines TRBV5-1 with TRBJ2-2; the D gene is possibly TRBD2 (6 bases). This CDR3 is built from 15 residues. V gave up 6 bases and J gave up 2 bases, with 14 bases separating them. The germline V gene has CDR1 SGHRS and CDR2 YFSETQ. The CDR3 region is CASIPSGGNTGELFF. The CDR3 DNA reads as TGCGCCAGCATTCCCTCCGGGGGTAACACCGGGGAGCTGTTTTTT.

This clonotype appeared a few times. V is TRBV7-9 and J is TRBJ2-5; D may be TRBD1 or TRBD2 (5 bases each). The CDR3 runs to 17 residues. V lost 5 bases, J lost 4 bases, and 23 bases lay in between. The V gene's germline CDR1 is SEHNR and CDR2 FQNEAQ (reference sequence). CDR3 nucleotide sequence: TGTGCCAGCAGCCGCCAGGCCTGGGGTCGGGGCTTAGAGACCCAGTACTTC. Its protein is CASSRQAWGRGLETQYF.

This clonotype came up many times. The rearrangement links TRBV12-3 or TRBV12-4 to TRBJ1-1; perhaps TRBD1 as D (5 bases). The CDR3 consists of 19 residues. V was cut by 1 base and J by 1 base, with 22 bases left in between. CDR3 DNA: TGTGCCAGCAGTTTAGGCCCCAGGGTGTCTATGGCTCGGAACACTGAAGCTTTCTTT. Amino acids: CASSLGPRVSMARNTEAFF.

This clonotype has more than one count but fewer than ten. The chain employs TRBV10-3 and TRBJ2-5; no reliable D call. Germline lookup yields CDR1 ENHRY and CDR2 SYGVKD. Trimming took off 6 bases at V and 3 bases at J, with 8 bases between the two ends. CDR3 size: 12 residues. The DNA of the CDR3 is TGTGCCATCAGCGACAACGAAGAGACCCAGTACTTC. Translation: CAISDNEETQYF.

This clonotype occurred a few times. This chain links TRBV10-3 with TRBJ2-3; D not resolved. This CDR3 comprises 15 residues. Germline V CDR1 and CDR2: ENHRY, SYGVKD. V lost 0 bases, J lost 5 bases, and 12 bases lay in between. In DNA, the CDR3 is TGTGCCATCAGTGAGTCCAGAGAAGATGGAGATACGCAGTATTTT. Encoded protein: CAISESREDGDTQYF.

A few counts support this clonotype. The rearrangement joins TRBV11-2 to TRBJ2-5; possibly TRBD2 for D (5 bases). This CDR3 comprises 11 residues. Trimming removed 6 bases from V and 9 bases from J, with 11 bases in between. The germline gives CDR1 SGHAT, CDR2 FQNNGV. CDR3 protein: CASSLPGAQYF. For the CDR3, the DNA is TGTGCCAGCAGTCTCCCCGGGGCCCAGTACTTC. Full variable domain (outside the CDR3, taken from reference TRBV11-2 and TRBJ2-5): EAGVAQSPRYKIIEKRQSVAFWCNPISGHATLYWYQQILGQGPKLLIQFQNNGVVDDSQLPKDRFSAERLKGVDSTLKIQPAKLEDSAVYLCASSLPGAQYFGPGTRLLVL.

This chain connects TRBV7-3 to TRBJ2-1; 8 bases map to TRBD2. With 4 bases clipped from V and 4 bases from J, the junction kept 6 bases outside the gene matches. Germline CDR1 SGHTA, CDR2 FQGTGA. The CDR3 consists of 15 residues. The chain's CDR3 is CASSYLAGSYNEQFF. The CDR3 DNA follows: TGTGCCAGCAGCTATTTAGCGGGATCGTACAATGAGCAGTTCTTC.

This clonotype was observed a few times. The rearrangement joins TRBV7-3 to TRBJ2-2; a possible D gene is TRBD1 (7 bases). Germline assignment: CDR1 SGHTA and CDR2 FQGTGA. V was clipped by 5 bases and J by 4 bases, with 17 bases between them. The CDR3 covers 16 residues. CDR3 residues: CASSPAGQEGTGELFF. CDR3 DNA: TGTGCCAGCAGCCCGGCCGGACAGGAGGGCACCGGGGAGCTGTTTTTT.

The chain couples TRBV12-3 or TRBV12-4 to TRBJ2-3, with D perhaps TRBD2 (6 bases). The length of the CDR3 is 16 residues. V was trimmed by 3 bases and J by 2 bases, leaving 15 bases between them. The CDR3 DNA reads TGTGCCAGCAGTTTTCAGGTTGGAGGGGACACAGATACGCAGTATTTT. This codes for CASSFQVGGDTDTQYF.

This clonotype showed up just a few times. This sequence joins TRBV7-2 and TRBJ2-1; perhaps TRBD1 as D (6 bases). V was clipped by 3 bases and J by 4 bases, with 10 bases between them. The CDR3 loop spans 14 amino acids. CDR1 and CDR2 (germline): SGHTA, FQGNSA. Here the CDR3 reads CASSFSDSYNEQFF. Written as DNA, the CDR3 is TGTGCCAGCAGCTTCTCGGACAGTTACAATGAGCAGTTCTTC.

This clonotype has only a few counts. The rearrangement uses TRBV12-3 or TRBV12-4 and TRBJ1-1; possible D gene TRBD1, 6 bases. This CDR3 is built from 14 residues. Trimming shortened V by 7 bases and J by 1 base, and 13 bases separated the two germline ends. Here the CDR3 DNA reads TGTGCCAGCAATCTGGGGGGCGGGAACACTGAAGCTTTCTTT. Translating gives CASNLGGGNTEAFF.

This sequence joins TRBV4-1 and TRBJ2-2; no firm D call. The V gene lost 5 bases and the J gene lost 3 bases, with 10 bases spanning the gap. CDR1 and CDR2 from the germline V gene are MGHRA and YSYEKL. The CDR3 covers 14 residues. The CDR3 DNA is TGCGCCAGCAGCGTCGGTCTTGACACCGGGGAGCTGTTTTTT. Its translation is CASSVGLDTGELFF.

This chain connects TRBV4-1 to TRBJ2-1; TRBD2 might be the D (5 bases). The CDR3 totals 14 residues. Germline loops: CDR1 MGHRA, CDR2 YSYEKL. The V and J ends lost 0 bases and 8 bases respectively, with 11 bases between them. CDR3 residues: CASSQDLASDEQFF. CDR3 sequence (DNA): TGCGCCAGCAGCCAAGACCTAGCTTCCGATGAGCAGTTCTTC.

This clonotype appeared many times. V gene TRBV6-4 combines with J gene TRBJ2-1; possibly TRBD1 or TRBD2 for D (6 bases each). V gave up 0 bases and J gave up 0 bases, with 12 bases separating them. Germline CDR1 reads MRHNA; CDR2 reads SNTAGT. The CDR3 is 17 amino acids. The CDR3 protein is CASSDSHEGGSYNEQFF. As DNA, the CDR3 is TGTGCCAGCAGTGACTCGCACGAGGGGGGCTCCTACAATGAGCAGTTCTTC.

This clonotype was counted many times. The chain uses TRBV7-9 and TRBJ1-2; D might be TRBD1 (5 bases). CDR1 is SEHNR and CDR2 is FQNEAQ in the germline V gene (reference sequence). This CDR3 is built from 14 residues. V lost 0 bases and J 8 bases, leaving 13 bases between the germline ends. The CDR3 coding sequence is TGTGCCAGCAGCTTAGCTTCAGGGTACGGCGGCTACACCTTC. It yields the protein CASSLASGYGGYTF.

This clonotype showed up many times. This chain links TRBV9 with TRBJ2-5, with TRBD2 matching 10 bases. V shed 0 bases and J 5 bases; nucleotides not matched to a gene: 1. The CDR3 covers 14 residues. CDR1 and CDR2 from the germline V gene are SGDLS and YYNGEE. CDR3 amino acids: CASSVGTSGETQYF. CDR3 nucleotides: TGTGCCAGCAGCGTAGGGACTAGCGGCGAGACCCAGTACTTC.

V gene TRBV6-2 or TRBV6-3 combines with J gene TRBJ2-5, with 12 bases matching TRBD2. Germline trimming cut 9 bases from V and 5 bases from J; bases unmatched to any gene: 13. This CDR3 spans 16 amino acids. Per the germline V gene, CDR1 is MNHEY and CDR2 is SVGEGT. CDR3 nucleotides: TGTGCCAGTGAGGACCCTAGCGGGGGGGGCATTGAGACCCAGTACTTC. Translation: CASEDPSGGGIETQYF.

This clonotype was seen more than once but under ten times. J is TRBJ1-2 and V is TRBV7-2, with a tentative D call TRBD1 (6 bases). CDR3 length: 14 amino acids. V dropped 5 bases and J dropped 4 bases, with 14 bases sitting between them. Germline-derived CDR1 and CDR2 are SGHTA and FQGNSA. CDR3 nucleotide sequence: TGTGCCAGCAGCGGACAGCTAAGTGGCTATGGCTACACCTTC. This gives the protein CASSGQLSGYGYTF.

The CDR3 reads CASSRGTLAGGHTDTQYF. For the CDR3, the DNA is TGCGCCAGCAGCCGCGGAACCTTAGCGGGGGGGCATACAGATACGCAGTATTTT. The J gene is TRBJ2-3, the V gene TRBV4-1, with 11 bases lining up with TRBD2. Trimming at V came to 4 bases and at J to 3 bases, leaving 12 bases not matched to a gene. Germline lookup yields CDR1 MGHRA and CDR2 YSYEKL. This CDR3 contains 18 residues.

This clonotype was observed a handful of times. The V gene is TRBV7-9, the J gene TRBJ2-3; TRBD2 might be the D (6 bases). The CDR3 has 17 amino acids. Germline-derived CDR1 and CDR2 are SEHNR and FQNEAQ (reference sequence). V lost 2 bases to trimming and J lost 2 bases, with 17 bases between them. CDR3 protein: CASSLSARDWATDTQYF. The CDR3 DNA is TGTGCCAGCAGCTTATCAGCCCGGGACTGGGCCACAGATACGCAGTATTTT.

In its sample, this clonotype was seen many times. The chain couples TRBV2 to TRBJ1-5; 9 bases are shared with TRBD1. This CDR3 comprises 14 residues. Germline CDR1 SNHLY, CDR2 FYNNEI. V gave up 4 bases and J gave up 5 bases; unmatched junction bases: 3. Written as DNA, the CDR3 is TGTGCCAGCAGTGGGACAGGGGCCGATCAGCCCCAGCATTTT. It is translated as CASSGTGADQPQHF.